Listed below are T cell receptor beta chains from one sample, sequenced in a study of T cell repertoires and HLA-DP antigens. Their antigens remain unidentified. This table comes from immunoSEQ multiplex PCR, and its TCRdb copy is limited to in-frame clones, with some not included. Counted here are over 100,000 clones, 92% occurring once; the ten biggest clones make up around 0.25%. Material for sequencing was CD4+ T cells from PBMCs. All receptors derive from a woman aged 18-29 years in good health and CMV-seronegative. Both conserved end residues are part of each CDR3. The D gene is left open where the match is weak. A clone size is listed for some rows: how often the clone was seen (once, few, many), or a class if it is expanded.

size,J,V,D,DNA,CDR3
-,TRBJ2-1,TRBV4-1,-,TGCGCCAGCAGCCAAGAAAGGCTAGCTTCCTACAATGAGCAGTTCTTC,CASSQERLASYNEQFF
-,TRBJ1-1,TRBV5-1,-,TGCGCCAGCAGCTCCCAGGGGATGAACACTGAAGCTTTCTTT,CASSSQGMNTEAFF
-,TRBJ2-5,TRBV20-1,-,TGCAGTGCTAACCAAGAGACCCAGTACTTC,CSANQETQYF
-,TRBJ2-3,TRBV5-4,TRBD2,TGTGCCAGCAGCTTCGACGGGGGGGGCACAGATACGCAGTATTTT,CASSFDGGGTDTQYF
once,TRBJ2-5,TRBV5-8,TRBD2,TGTGCCAGCAGCCAGCGCGGGAGGCGCGGGGCAAGGGAGACCCAGTACTTC,CASSQRGRRGARETQYF
-,TRBJ2-1,TRBV9,-,TGTGCCAGCAGCGGGGGGGGCAGAAATTACAATGAGCAGTTCTTC,CASSGGGRNYNEQFF
-,TRBJ2-2,TRBV18,TRBD1,TGTGCCAGCTCACCGGGACAGGGGACCGGGGAGCTGTTTTTT,CASSPGQGTGELFF
-,TRBJ1-5,TRBV5-1,-,TGCGCCAGCAGCTTGGGCGACAAGGAGAATCAGCCCCAGCATTTT,CASSLGDKENQPQHF
once,TRBJ2-5,TRBV27,TRBD2,TGTGCCAGCAGTGACTATGGGACTAGCAGGGAGACCCAGTACTTC,CASSDYGTSRETQYF
-,TRBJ2-5,TRBV7-3,-,TGTGCCAGCAGCTTAGGTGACGGGGTAGGCGAGACCCAGTACTTC,CASSLGDGVGETQYF
-,TRBJ2-1,TRBV28,TRBD2,TGTGCCAGCAGTTATCCGACTAGCGGCTACAATGAGCAGTTCTTC,CASSYPTSGYNEQFF
-,TRBJ2-7,TRBV5-8,TRBD2,TGTGCCAGCAGCTTTATGGGCAGGGAGGGCTACGAGCAGTACTTC,CASSFMGREGYEQYF
-,TRBJ2-7,TRBV9,TRBD2,TGTGCCAGCAGCGTAGAGGGGACTAGCGGCTACGAGCAGTACTTC,CASSVEGTSGYEQYF
-,TRBJ2-7,TRBV29-1,-,TGCAGCGTTGCCTATAGTTCCCTAATTGGCTACGAGCAGTACTTC,CSVAYSSLIGYEQYF
-,TRBJ1-2,TRBV28,-,TGTGCCAGCAGTGTATCGAACAGGGTCTATGGCTACACCTTC,CASSVSNRVYGYTF
few,TRBJ1-1,TRBV19,-,TGTGCCAGTAGTATGTTCGAAGGACCCCCGGCTTTCTTT,CASSMFEGPPAFF
-,TRBJ2-7,TRBV28,TRBD1,TGTGCCAGCAGGACAGGGGGGGGGTCCTACGAGCAGTACTTC,CASRTGGGSYEQYF
once,TRBJ2-2,TRBV2,TRBD1,TGTGCCAGCAGGAACGGGGCAGGGGGTAACACCGGGGAGCTGTTTTTT,CASRNGAGGNTGELFF
-,TRBJ2-3,TRBV6-5,TRBD1,TGTGCCAGCAGTCCAGGGGGCCGACGGACAGATACGCAGTATTTT,CASSPGGRRTDTQYF
-,TRBJ1-1,TRBV2,-,TGTGCCAGCACTATGGACGTAATGAACACTGAAGCTTTCTTT,CASTMDVMNTEAFF
-,TRBJ2-2,TRBV4-1,-,TGCGCCAGCAGCCAGGGGTACACCGGGGAGCTGTTTTTT,CASSQGYTGELFF
once,TRBJ2-1,TRBV2,TRBD1,TGTGCCAGCAGTCGGACGACAGGGGGCACCTACAATGAGCAGTTCTTC,CASSRTTGGTYNEQFF
-,TRBJ2-5,TRBV9,-,TGTGCCAGCAGCGTAGTAACACTACAAGAGACCCAGTACTTC,CASSVVTLQETQYF
-,TRBJ1-4,TRBV9,TRBD1,TGTGCCAGCAGCGTCCGCGGGGGGGACAGAAGGGAAAAACTGTTTTTT,CASSVRGGDRREKLFF
-,TRBJ2-1,TRBV4-1,-,TGCGCCAGCAGCCAAGGGAATGAGCAGTTCTTC,CASSQGNEQFF
-,TRBJ1-1,TRBV7-9,-,TGTGCCAGCAGCTCGACGGGGTTTAACACTGAAGCTTTCTTT,CASSSTGFNTEAFF
-,TRBJ1-3,TRBV29-1,TRBD1,TGCAGCGTCGCTGACAGGGGCGGAAACACCATATATTTT,CSVADRGGNTIYF
-,TRBJ2-2,TRBV7-8,TRBD2,TGTGCCAGCAGCTTCCCCGGGGGGACCGGGGAGCTGTTTTTT,CASSFPGGTGELFF
-,TRBJ2-2,TRBV5-1,-,TGCGCCAGCAGCTTGGAACCCGTATTAGCCGGGGAGCTGTTTTTT,CASSLEPVLAGELFF
few,TRBJ1-3,TRBV6-5,-,TGTGCCAGCAGTTATACGGACGGTAGCTCTGGAAACACCATATATTTT,CASSYTDGSSGNTIYF
-,TRBJ1-6,TRBV23-1,TRBD1,TGCGCCAGTCATACCAGGGGGGGTTCACCCCTCCACTTT,CASHTRGGSPLHF
few,TRBJ2-7,TRBV29-1,TRBD2,TGCAGCGCCGATCCGCTAGCGGGAGGGATCGACACGCCCCTACAGCAGTACTTC,CSADPLAGGIDTPLQQYF
-,TRBJ1-5,TRBV19,TRBD1,TGTGCCAGTAGGCTACTGGGACAGACCTATAGCAATCAGCCCCAGCATTTT,CASRLLGQTYSNQPQHF